Listed here are 17 T cell receptor beta chains from one sample, sequenced in a study of shared clonotypes between healthy human individuals. The data were produced by immunoSEQ multiplex PCR, yet TCRdb's version contains in-frame clones alone and is incomplete. In the table there are 470,000 or so clones, about 78% of which are singletons. What was sequenced was PBMCs. Receptors originate from a middle-aged woman in good health. Some clones in this sample may be carry-over from other donors' samples.

This rearrangement joins TRBV6-1 to TRBJ2-7; 9 nucleotides agree with TRBD2. Germline-derived CDR1 and CDR2 are MNHNS and SASEGT. The CDR3 totals 14 residues. Trimming cost V 6 bases and J 5 bases; bases outside gene matches: 8. This CDR3 is CASSPTSGPDEQYF. Written as DNA, the CDR3 is TGTGCCAGCAGCCCCACTAGCGGGCCAGACGAGCAGTACTTC.

V gene TRBV18 combines with J gene TRBJ1-1; D unclear. The CDR3 extends over 14 amino acids. V shed 3 bases and J shed 1 base, with 9 bases lying between them. The germline V gene encodes CDR1 KGHSH and CDR2 LQKENI. CDR3 in amino acids: CASSPVGSNTEAFF. As DNA, the CDR3 is TGTGCCAGCTCACCGGTGGGGTCGAACACTGAAGCTTTCTTT.

The CDR3 nucleotides are TGTGCCAGCAGTACACCGGACAGGCCTAATGAAAAACTGTTTTTT. Protein: CASSTPDRPNEKLFF. This rearrangement joins TRBV28 to TRBJ1-4; 7 bases align to TRBD1. There are 15 residues in the CDR3. V shed 5 bases, J shed 3 bases, and the junction held 6 bases outside the gene matches. The germline CDR1 and CDR2 sequences are MDHEN and SYDVKM.

A single count supports this clone. The chain is built from TRBV4-2 and TRBJ2-1, with 8 bases that match TRBD2. With 3 bases clipped from V and 12 bases from J, the junction kept 19 bases outside the gene matches. The CDR3 has 17 amino acids. Looked up from germline, CDR1 is LGHNA and CDR2 is YNFKEQ. The CDR3 DNA follows: TGTGCCAGCAGCCACGCCCCCGGGACTAGAAGGCGCGATTGGCAGTTCTTC. Its translation is CASSHAPGTRRRDWQFF.

The V gene is TRBV6-5, the J gene TRBJ2-1; unclear D gene. CDR3 length: 13 residues. The ends were cut back, 6 bases at V and 13 bases at J, with 19 bases in the middle. CDR1 MNHEY and CDR2 SVGAGI come from the germline V gene. CDR3 sequence (DNA): TGTGCCAGCAGGTCAACTTCGGTGGTAGTACAGTTCTTC. This codes for CASRSTSVVVQFF.

This clone was picked up a small number of times. V is TRBV25-1 and J is TRBJ1-5, with a possible D match to TRBD1 (5 bases). The CDR3 loop spans 14 amino acids. Between the trimmed V and J ends, which lost 5 bases and 0 bases, there was a span of 8 bases. Germline V lookup: CDR1 MGHDK, CDR2 SYGVNS. As DNA, the CDR3 is TGTGCCAGCAGTACGGGGACTAGCAATCAGCCCCAGCATTTT. It translates to CASSTGTSNQPQHF. The whole variable domain, filled in from reference TRBV25-1 and TRBJ1-5, reads EADIYQTPRYLVIGTGKKITLECSQTMGHDKMYWYQQDPGMELHLIHYSYGVNSTEKGDLSSESTVSRIRTEHFPLTLESARPSHTSQYLCASSTGTSNQPQHFGDGTRLSIL.

V gene TRBV28 combines with J gene TRBJ2-7; D is unclear. There are 14 residues in the CDR3. V lost 3 bases and J lost 2, with 11 bases in between. CDR1 is MDHEN and CDR2 is SYDVKM in the germline V gene. CDR3 sequence reads: CASSLEVLTYEQYF. Here the CDR3 DNA reads TGTGCCAGCAGTTTGGAAGTTCTCACCTACGAGCAGTACTTC.

Written as DNA, the CDR3 is TGCGCCAGCAGCCAAGACAGGGCTAATTACAATGAGCAGTTCTTC. Protein: CASSQDRANYNEQFF. The rearrangement uses TRBV4-3 and TRBJ2-1, with a possible D match to TRBD1 (5 bases). The CDR3 covers 15 residues. Germline V gene sequence: CDR1 LGHNA, CDR2 YSLEER. With 0 bases removed from V and 4 bases from J, the gap between germline ends came to 10 bases.

J is TRBJ2-3 and V is TRBV15, with 9 bases identical to TRBD2. After removal of 4 bases from V and 2 bases from J, the junction contained 7 bases not matched to a gene. The CDR3 has 16 amino acids. In germline, CDR1 is LNHNV, CDR2 YYDKDF (reference sequence). CDR3 in amino acids: CATSTVLAGNTDTQYF. Here the CDR3 DNA reads TGTGCCACCAGCACCGTCCTAGCGGGAAACACAGATACGCAGTATTTT.

The CDR3 region is CASSLSVSGNTIYF. The CDR3 region has the DNA TGTGCCAGCAGCTTATCCGTCTCTGGAAACACCATATATTTT. The V call is TRBV7-3, the J call TRBJ1-3; no definite D call. CDR1 and CDR2 from the germline V gene are SGHTA and FQGTGA. The CDR3 length is 14 residues. Deletions cut 2 bases from V and 0 bases from J, with 5 bases between.

The chain combines TRBV6-1 with TRBJ2-7, with 7 bases that match TRBD1. CDR1 is MNHNS and CDR2 is SASEGT in the germline V gene. The CDR3 length is 14 residues. Losses at the gene ends were 7 bases for V and 4 bases for J; bases not matched to a gene: 10. The CDR3 DNA reads as TGTGCCAGCATCAGAGGAGTGGGACAGTACGAGCAGTACTTC. Translation: CASIRGVGQYEQYF.

The chain joins TRBV5-4 to TRBJ2-1; 8 bases match TRBD2. Germline loops: CDR1 SGHNT, CDR2 YYREEE (reference sequence). Unmatched junction bases numbered 5, after V lost 6 bases and J lost 0 bases. This CDR3 has 15 amino acids. The CDR3, as DNA: TGTGCCAGCACTCAGGGACTAGGCTCCTACAATGAGCAGTTCTTC. Translation: CASTQGLGSYNEQFF.

This rearrangement joins TRBV21-1 to TRBJ1-1. TRBV21-1 constitutes a pseudogene. The CDR3 runs 16 residues. The CDR3 nucleotides read TGTGCCAGCAGCAAAGCGCGCGGACGTGTGAACACTGAAGCTTTCTTT. This gives the protein CASSKARGRVNTEAFF.

For this clone: One base away lies a much larger clone, so this may be a sequencing read error. This chain joins TRBV5-8 and TRBJ1-5; D not certain. CDR1 SGHTS and CDR2 YDEGEE come from the germline V gene. The V gene lost 0 bases and the J gene lost 1 base, with 11 bases spanning the gap. The CDR3 has 16 amino acids. CDR3 coding DNA: TGTGCCAGCAGCTTGGCCGGAGGGAGCAGCAATCAGCCCCAGCATTTT. Translated: CASSLAGGSSNQPQHF.

The rearrangement uses TRBV14 and TRBJ2-3; 9 bases agree with TRBD1. The germline V gene encodes CDR1 SGHDN and CDR2 FVKESK. This CDR3 contains 15 residues. Trimming at V came to 4 bases and at J to 2 bases, leaving 4 bases not matched to a gene. CDR3 bases: TGTGCCAGCAGCCGCCGGGACAGGGTCACAGATACGCAGTATTTT. Translating gives CASSRRDRVTDTQYF.

This chain connects TRBV19 to TRBJ2-2; possibly TRBD1 for D (6 bases). The CDR3 contains 15 residues. CDR1 and CDR2 (germline): LNHDA, SQIVND (reference sequence). The ends were cut back, 8 bases at V and 6 bases at J, with 19 bases in the middle. The CDR3 DNA reads TGTGCCAGTCTCACGGCCAGGGGTACCGCCGGGGAGCTGTTTTTT. Translation: CASLTARGTAGELFF.

In regard to this clone: At one of its ends the junction is not consistent with the germline gene, which may arise from a read error. The rearrangement links TRBV5-1 to TRBJ1-2; D may be TRBD1 (5 bases). CDR1 and CDR2 (germline): SGHRS, YFSETQ. This CDR3 is 12 amino acids long. The CDR3 nucleotides are TGTGCCAGCAGCCTGGGGAGGGGTGGCTACACCTTC. Protein product: CASSLGRGGYTF.